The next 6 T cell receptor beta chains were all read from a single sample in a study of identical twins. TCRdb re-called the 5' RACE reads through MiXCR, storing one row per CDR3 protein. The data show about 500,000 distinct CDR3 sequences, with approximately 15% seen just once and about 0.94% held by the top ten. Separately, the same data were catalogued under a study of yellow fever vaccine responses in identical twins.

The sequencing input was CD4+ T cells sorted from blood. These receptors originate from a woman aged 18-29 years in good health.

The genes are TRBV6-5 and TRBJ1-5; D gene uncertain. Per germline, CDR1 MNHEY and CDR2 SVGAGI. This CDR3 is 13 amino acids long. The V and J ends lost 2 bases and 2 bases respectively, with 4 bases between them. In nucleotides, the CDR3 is TGTGCCAGCAGTTACGGTCGCAATCAGCCCCAGCATTTT. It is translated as CASSYGRNQPQHF.

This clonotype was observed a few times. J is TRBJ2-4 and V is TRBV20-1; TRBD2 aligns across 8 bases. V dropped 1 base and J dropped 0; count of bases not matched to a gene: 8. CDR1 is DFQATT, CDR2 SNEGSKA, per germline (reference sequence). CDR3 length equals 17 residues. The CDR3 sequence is CSARVSGGALAKNIQYF. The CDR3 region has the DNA TGCAGTGCTAGAGTATCCGGGGGGGCGCTAGCCAAAAACATTCAGTACTTC.

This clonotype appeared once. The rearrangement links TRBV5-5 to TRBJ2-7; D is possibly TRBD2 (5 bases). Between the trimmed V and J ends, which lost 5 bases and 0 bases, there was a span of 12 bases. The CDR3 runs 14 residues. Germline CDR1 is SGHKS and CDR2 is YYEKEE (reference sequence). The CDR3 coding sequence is TGTGCCAGCAGAATGAGTGGGAGCTCCTACGAGCAGTACTTC. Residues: CASRMSGSSYEQYF. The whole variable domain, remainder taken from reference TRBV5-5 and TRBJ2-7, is DAGVTQSPTHLIKTRGQQVTLRCSPISGHKSVSWYQQVLGQGPQFIFQYYEKEERGRGNFPDRFSARQFPNYSSELNVNALLLGDSALYLCASRMSGSSYEQYFGPGTRLTVT.

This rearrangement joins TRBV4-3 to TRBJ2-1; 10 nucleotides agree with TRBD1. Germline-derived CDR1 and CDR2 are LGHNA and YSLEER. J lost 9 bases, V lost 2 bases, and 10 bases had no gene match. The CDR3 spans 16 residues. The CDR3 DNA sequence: TGCGCCAGCAGCCAACCTCGCGGGACAGGGGACCGTGAGCAGTTCTTC. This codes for CASSQPRGTGDREQFF.

The CDR3 loop reads CASSQDARVYNEQFF. CDR3 coding DNA: TGTGCCAGCAGCCAAGATGCCAGAGTCTACAATGAGCAGTTCTTC. The chain uses TRBV4-2 and TRBJ2-1; D unclear. Trimming removed 0 bases at V and 3 bases at J, with 9 bases between. The CDR3 has 15 amino acids. The germline gives CDR1 LGHNA, CDR2 YNFKEQ.

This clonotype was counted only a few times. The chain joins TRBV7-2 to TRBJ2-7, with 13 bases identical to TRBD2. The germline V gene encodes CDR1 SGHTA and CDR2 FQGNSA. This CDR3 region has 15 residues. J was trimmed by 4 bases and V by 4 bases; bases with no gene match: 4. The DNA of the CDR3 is TGTGCCAGCAGCTCGGGACTAGCGGGGTGGTACGAGCAGTACTTC. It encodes CASSSGLAGWYEQYF.